These T cell receptor beta chains were read from a single sample in a study of cytotoxic CD8 clonotypes in ibrutinib-treated CLL. Sequencing was performed with immunoSEQ multiplex PCR; in TCRdb, only in-frame clones are kept and a portion is missing. This sample has around 40,000 clones; 65% to 75% occur once, and the top ten carry 16%. The specimen was PBMCs, collected at disease progression, from a patient treated with ibrutinib. The source is a human donor with chronic lymphocytic leukemia. Both conserved end residues are part of each CDR3. Each record gives: D gene, clone size, J gene, V gene, CDR3 protein, CDR3 DNA. A D gene is named only where the DNA matches it firmly. Not all rows give a size; the values are once, few, many and, for expanded clones, a class.

D: -; size: once; J: TRBJ2-1; V: TRBV6-1; CDR3: CASMRAYNEQFF; DNA: TGTGCCAGCATGCGGGCCTACAATGAGCAGTTCTTC
D: TRBD2; size: few; J: TRBJ2-3; V: TRBV5-6; CDR3: CASSLVLAGATDTQYF; DNA: TGTGCCAGCAGCTTGGTGCTAGCGGGGGCCACAGATACGCAGTATTTT
D: -; size: -; J: TRBJ2-3; V: TRBV4-1; CDR3: CASSQGQGRGDTQYF; DNA: TGCGCCAGCAGCCAAGGACAGGGGAGGGGAGATACGCAGTATTTT
D: -; size: -; J: TRBJ2-2; V: TRBV5-1; CDR3: CASSPDRANTGELFF; DNA: TGCGCCAGCAGCCCTGACAGAGCGAACACCGGGGAGCTGTTTTTT
D: TRBD1; size: -; J: TRBJ1-2; V: TRBV6-1; CDR3: CASSERTGGSGYTF; DNA: TGTGCCAGCAGTGAGCGGACAGGGGGAAGTGGCTACACCTTC
D: TRBD2; size: -; J: TRBJ2-5; V: TRBV4-1; CDR3: CASSQVLTSGGYQETQYF; DNA: TGCGCCAGCAGCCAAGTTTTGACTAGCGGGGGGTACCAAGAGACCCAGTACTTC
D: -; size: -; J: TRBJ1-2; V: TRBV6-5; CDR3: CASSLGTSNYGYTF; DNA: TGTGCCAGCAGTCTTGGGACGTCGAACTATGGCTACACCTTC
D: TRBD1; size: -; J: TRBJ2-3; V: TRBV5-1; CDR3: CASNRGRTDTQYF; DNA: TGCGCCAGCAACAGGGGGCGGACAGATACGCAGTATTTT
D: TRBD2; size: -; J: TRBJ2-2; V: TRBV19; CDR3: CASSISGGAYTGELFF; DNA: TGTGCCAGTAGTATTAGCGGGGGGGCGTACACCGGGGAGCTGTTTTTT
D: -; size: -; J: TRBJ1-1; V: TRBV27; CDR3: CASSLRGSTEAFF; DNA: TGTGCCAGCAGTTTGAGGGGATCCACTGAAGCTTTCTTT
D: -; size: few; J: TRBJ1-2; V: TRBV6-5; CDR3: CASSFDPRGRYTF; DNA: TGTGCCAGCAGCTTCGACCCCCGTGGACGATACACCTTC
D: -; size: -; J: TRBJ1-5; V: TRBV6-5; CDR3: CASSYEEDRPYQPQHF; DNA: TGTGCCAGCAGTTATGAGGAGGACAGACCCTATCAGCCCCAGCATTTT
D: -; size: -; J: TRBJ1-4; V: TRBV2; CDR3: CASRADQFEKLFF; DNA: TGTGCCAGCAGGGCCGACCAGTTTGAAAAACTGTTTTTT
D: TRBD2; size: -; J: TRBJ2-2; V: TRBV2; CDR3: CASSSAAGGRTGELFF; DNA: TGTGCCAGCAGTTCGGCAGCGGGGGGGCGGACCGGGGAGCTGTTTTTT
D: TRBD1; size: medium-sized; J: TRBJ2-6; V: TRBV19; CDR3: CASSRTGGGGANVLTF; DNA: TGTGCCAGTAGTAGGACAGGGGGCGGTGGGGCCAACGTCCTGACTTTC